This T cell receptor (beta chain) was sequenced in a study of T cell responses to AZD1222 COVID-19 vaccine. Only in-frame clones appear in the TCRdb table, and some are missing; sequencing was by immunoSEQ multiplex PCR. Of about 130,000 clones detected, 84% appear once; the ten largest clones hold approximately 4%. The specimen was peripheral blood, collected on day 0 of AZD1222 vaccination. The receptor's source is an adult in good health.

The CDR3: CASSKGQGNTIYF. The CDR3 bases are TGTGCCAGCAGCAAAGGACAGGGTAACACCATATATTTT. The rearrangement joins TRBV21-1 to TRBJ1-3; TRBD1 is taken as the D call from the table, unchecked against the DNA. TRBV21-1 is described as a pseudogene. The CDR3 has 13 residues.